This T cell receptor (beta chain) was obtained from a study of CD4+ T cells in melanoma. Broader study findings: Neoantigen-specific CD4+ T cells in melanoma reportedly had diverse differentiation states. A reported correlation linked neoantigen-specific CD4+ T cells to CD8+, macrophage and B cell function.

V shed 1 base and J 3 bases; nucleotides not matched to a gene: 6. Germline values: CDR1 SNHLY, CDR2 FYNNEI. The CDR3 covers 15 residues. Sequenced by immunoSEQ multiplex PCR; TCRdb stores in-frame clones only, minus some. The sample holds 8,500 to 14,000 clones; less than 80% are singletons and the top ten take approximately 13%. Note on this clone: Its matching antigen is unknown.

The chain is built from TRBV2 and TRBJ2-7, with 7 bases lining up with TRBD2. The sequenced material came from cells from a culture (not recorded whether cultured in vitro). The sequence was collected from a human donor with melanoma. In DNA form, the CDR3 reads TGTGCCAGCAGTGAAGGGGGGGGAAGGAACTACGAGCAGTACTTC. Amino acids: CASSEGGGRNYEQYF.